Given below is one T cell receptor (beta chain) in context. The repertoire was sequenced with immunoSEQ multiplex PCR; TCRdb's copy has only in-frame clones and lacks some. The repertoire holds some 100,000 clones, with about 81% as singletons. This entry belongs to a study of blood T cell repertoires in COVID-19. The CDR3 runs 16 residues. V lost 9 bases and J lost 4, with 21 bases in between. Germline V gene lookup returns CDR1 MDHEN and CDR2 SYDVKM. Sequenced material: peripheral blood. The clonotype originates from a woman in her sixties with acute or convalescent COVID-19. The chain has TRBV28 and TRBJ2-2, with D possibly matching TRBD2 (5 bases). The CDR3 DNA reads as TGTGCCAGTGCTTCTCTGCGGGTGGTGGGCACCGGGGAGCTGTTTTTT. This gives the protein CASASLRVVGTGELFF.